This T cell receptor beta chain was recovered during a study of Ad26.COV2.S vaccination and SARS-CoV-2 variants. Libraries were prepared by immunoSEQ multiplex PCR; TCRdb keeps only in-frame clonotypes and omits some of them. The sample has around 350,000 clones, 92% seen once; the top ten hold around 4.2%. V lost 3 bases and J 2 bases, leaving 8 bases between the germline ends. The germline V gene has CDR1 MNHEY and CDR2 SMNVEV (reference sequence). The CDR3 runs 13 residues. The count of this clone is one. The sequence derives from a human donor who had recovered from COVID-19. This chain links TRBV27 with TRBJ2-7, with D unresolved. This specimen was peripheral blood, taken after recovery from COVID-19. In DNA form, the CDR3 reads TGTGCCAGCAGTTTGAAGTTCCCCTACGAGCAGTACTTC. Its translation: CASSLKFPYEQYF.